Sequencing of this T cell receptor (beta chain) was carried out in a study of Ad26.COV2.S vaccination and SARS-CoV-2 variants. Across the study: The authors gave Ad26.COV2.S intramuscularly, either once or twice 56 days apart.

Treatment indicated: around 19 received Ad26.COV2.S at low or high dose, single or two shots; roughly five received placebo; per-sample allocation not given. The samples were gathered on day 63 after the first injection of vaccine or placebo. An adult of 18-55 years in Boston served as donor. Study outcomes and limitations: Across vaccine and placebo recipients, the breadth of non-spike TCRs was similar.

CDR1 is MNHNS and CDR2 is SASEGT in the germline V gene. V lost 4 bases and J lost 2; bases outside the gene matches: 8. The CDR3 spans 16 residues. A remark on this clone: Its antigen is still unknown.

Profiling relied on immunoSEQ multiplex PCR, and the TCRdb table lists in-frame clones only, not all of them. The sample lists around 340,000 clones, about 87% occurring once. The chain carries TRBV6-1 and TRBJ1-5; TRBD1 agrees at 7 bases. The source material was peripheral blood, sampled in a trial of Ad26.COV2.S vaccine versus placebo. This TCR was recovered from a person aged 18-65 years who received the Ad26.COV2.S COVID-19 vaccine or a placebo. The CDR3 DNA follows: TGTGCCAGCAGTGTAAACAGGGGAGCAGGCAATCAGCCCCAGCATTTT. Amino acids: CASSVNRGAGNQPQHF.